A single sample is the source of the 10 T cell receptor beta chains below, sequenced in a study of cytotoxic CD8 clonotypes in ibrutinib-treated CLL. Data came from immunoSEQ multiplex PCR; TCRdb stores just in-frame clones and leaves some out. Of around 160,000 clones in the sample, 70% to 90% were seen once. The material sequenced was PBMCs, taken at disease progression, from a patient treated with ibrutinib. These receptors came from a human donor with chronic lymphocytic leukemia.

This chain uses TRBV28 with TRBJ1-1, with D unresolved. Germline CDR1 is MDHEN and CDR2 is SYDVKM. The CDR3 covers 15 residues. V was trimmed by 2 bases and J by 1 base, leaving 11 bases between them. CDR3 nucleotide sequence: TGTGCCAGCAGTTTAGGCATTCCTCCGAACACTGAAGCTTTCTTT. Translation: CASSLGIPPNTEAFF.

The chain joins TRBV6-1 to TRBJ2-2; TRBD2 agrees at 15 bases. This CDR3 spans 20 amino acids. The V gene's germline CDR1 is MNHNS and CDR2 SASEGT. Unmatched junction bases numbered 9, after V lost 3 bases and J lost 1 base. The CDR3: CASSDRPPGLAGGNTGELFF. CDR3 nucleotides: TGTGCCAGCAGTGACCGCCCTCCGGGACTAGCGGGAGGGAACACCGGGGAGCTGTTTTTT.

The chain couples TRBV5-1 to TRBJ2-7; a possible D gene is TRBD2 (5 bases). This CDR3 region has 16 residues. Trimming removed 0 bases at V and 3 bases at J, with 16 bases between. CDR1 and CDR2 (germline): SGHRS, YFSETQ. The CDR3 spells CASSLGAGSANYEQYF. The CDR3 nucleotides are TGCGCCAGCAGCTTGGGGGCGGGTTCGGCTAACTACGAGCAGTACTTC.

The chain combines TRBV19 with TRBJ2-1; 9 nucleotides align to TRBD1. Germline assignment: CDR1 LNHDA and CDR2 SQIVND (reference sequence). V was clipped by 5 bases and J by 7 bases; unmatched bases: 12. CDR3 size: 16 residues. The CDR3 loop reads CASSSIMGQGGNEQFF. The CDR3 DNA sequence: TGTGCCAGTAGTTCCATCATGGGACAGGGAGGGAATGAGCAGTTCTTC.

The CDR3: CASSTTSGTTNEKLFF. The CDR3 DNA follows: TGTGCCAGTAGTACGACGTCCGGGACAACTAATGAAAAACTGTTTTTT. The V and J genes are TRBV19 and TRBJ1-4; D gene unclear. Germline-derived CDR1 and CDR2 are LNHDA and SQIVND (reference sequence). CDR3 length: 16 amino acids. V lost 4 bases, J lost 0 bases, and 12 bases lay in between. The variable domain in full, with the rest retrieved from reference TRBV19 and TRBJ1-4, is DGGITQSPKYLFRKEGQNVTLSCEQNLNHDAMYWYRQDPGQGLRLIYYSQIVNDFQKGDIAEGYSVSREKKESFPLTVTSAQKNPTAFYLCASSTTSGTTNEKLFFGSGTQLSVL.

This sequence joins TRBV14 and TRBJ2-3, with TRBD2 identical over 7 bases. The germline CDR1 and CDR2 sequences are SGHDN and FVKESK. The CDR3 has 16 amino acids. V shed 1 base and J 1 base; nucleotides not matched to a gene: 5. The DNA of the CDR3 is TGTGCCAGCAGCCAAGGCGGGCTAGCGGGCACAGATACGCAGTATTTT. It is translated as CASSQGGLAGTDTQYF.

The chain recombines TRBV6-5 with TRBJ2-1; D unresolved. Germline values: CDR1 MNHEY, CDR2 SVGAGI. CDR3 length equals 11 residues. V shed 4 bases and J shed 12 bases, with 10 bases lying between them. In DNA form, the CDR3 reads TGTGCCAGCAGTTCTCGGCTTGGGCAGTTCTTC. Residues: CASSSRLGQFF.

This clone was recorded only once. The V gene is TRBV6-5, the J gene TRBJ1-4; D possibly corresponds to TRBD1 (5 bases). Trimming removed 6 bases from V and 5 bases from J, with 13 bases in between. The length of the CDR3 is 14 residues. The germline V gene encodes CDR1 MNHEY and CDR2 SVGAGI. The CDR3 here is CASSAGGWNEKLFF. In nucleotides, the CDR3 is TGTGCCAGCAGCGCGGGGGGGTGGAATGAAAAACTGTTTTTT.

The CDR3 DNA reads TGTGCCAGCAGCTTAGTTCTATTTGGGGGTCGACCCTACGAGCAGTACTTC. This sequence encodes CASSLVLFGGRPYEQYF. The V call is TRBV7-2, the J call TRBJ2-7, with D possibly called TRBD1 or TRBD2 (5 bases each). The CDR3 loop spans 17 amino acids. The V end was cut by 1 base, the J end by 2 bases, with 18 bases between. Germline CDR1 SGHTA, CDR2 FQGNSA.

The rearrangement joins TRBV10-1 to TRBJ2-1, with 10 bases aligning to TRBD1. V lost 2 bases and J lost 4; bases outside the gene matches: 2. The CDR3 covers 15 residues. The germline V gene encodes CDR1 WNHNN and CDR2 SYGVQD (reference sequence). CDR3 nucleotides: TGCGCCAGCAGTGAGGGGACAGGGGTTTACAATGAGCAGTTCTTC. Residues: CASSEGTGVYNEQFF.